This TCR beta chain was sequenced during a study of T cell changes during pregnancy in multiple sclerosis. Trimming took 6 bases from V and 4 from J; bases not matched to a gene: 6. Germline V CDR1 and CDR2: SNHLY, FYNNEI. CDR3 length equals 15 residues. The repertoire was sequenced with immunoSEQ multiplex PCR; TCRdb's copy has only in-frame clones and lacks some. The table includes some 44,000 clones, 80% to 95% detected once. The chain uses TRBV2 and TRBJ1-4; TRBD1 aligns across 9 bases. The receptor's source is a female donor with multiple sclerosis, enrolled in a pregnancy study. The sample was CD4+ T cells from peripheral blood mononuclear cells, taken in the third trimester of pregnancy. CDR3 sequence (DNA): TGTGCCAGCAGCTTACAGGGGGCGGTTAATGAAAAACTGTTTTTT. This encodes CASSLQGAVNEKLFF.